This TCR beta chain was retrieved from a study of blood T cell repertoires in COVID-19. Deletions cut 3 bases from V and 5 bases from J, with 11 bases between. CDR3 length: 13 amino acids. Germline CDR1 is MGHDK and CDR2 is SYGVNS. Some clones are missing from TCRdb's copy, which holds only in-frame ones; the method was immunoSEQ multiplex PCR. The sample consists of approximately 150,000 clones, over 75% of them appearing once. Sequenced input: PBMCs or T cells enriched from blood (not recorded which). V gene TRBV25-1 combines with J gene TRBJ2-7, with D uncertain. This clonotype originated in a human donor with acute COVID-19. The donor label of this sample is uncertain. CDR3: CASSESELDEQYF. CDR3 nucleotide sequence: TGTGCCAGCAGTGAGTCGGAGTTGGACGAGCAGTACTTC.